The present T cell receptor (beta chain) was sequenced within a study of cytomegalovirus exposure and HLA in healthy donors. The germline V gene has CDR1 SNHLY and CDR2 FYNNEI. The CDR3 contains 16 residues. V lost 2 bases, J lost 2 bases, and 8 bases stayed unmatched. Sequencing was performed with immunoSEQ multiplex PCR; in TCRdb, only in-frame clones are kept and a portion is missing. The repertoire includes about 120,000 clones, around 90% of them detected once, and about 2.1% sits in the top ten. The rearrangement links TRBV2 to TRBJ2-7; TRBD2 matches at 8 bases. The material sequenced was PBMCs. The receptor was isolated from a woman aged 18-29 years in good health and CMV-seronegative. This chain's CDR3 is CASSELAGSPTYEQYF. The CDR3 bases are TGTGCCAGCAGTGAATTAGCGGGATCCCCTACCTACGAGCAGTACTTC.